The clone carrying this T cell receptor beta chain was seen many times. Its matching antigen is unknown. Sequencing libraries for TCR beta were prepared with iRepertoire HTBI primers and Arm-PCR of CDR3 regions. As originally analysed: Taken together, the samples had 50 to 70 TRBV and 15 or so TRBJ segments identified. One entry per CDR3 protein results from TCRdb running MiXCR on the multiplex PCR reads. The V and J calls and clone size come from TCRdb's table, not from the authors' own analysis. The sample yields approximately 350,000 distinct CDR3 sequences, about 10% seen once. The J segment lost 2 bases and the V segment lost 2 bases, leaving 11 bases of the junction unmatched. This CDR3 comprises 18 residues. The germline CDR1 and CDR2 sequences are MNHEY and SVGAGI. This record belongs to a study of regulatory T cells in long-lasting Graves disease. Study conclusions and caveats: Accuracy might have suffered from few samples.

Time point denoted: newly diagnosed GD, antithyroid drugs for less than 3 months. Making the TCR library involved RNA that had been extracted from PBMCs. This same sample was also taken into another study, of T cells in Graves' hyperthyroidism and ophthalmopathy.

This sequence was found in a woman under 30 with Graves disease. This rearrangement joins TRBV6-5 to TRBJ1-1; TRBD1 aligns across 10 bases. Sequencing used peripheral blood mononuclear cells (PBMCs), obtained at new diagnosis, from a patient treated with antithyroid drugs. CDR3 DNA: TGTGCCAGCAGTTACCCTCCTGGGGACAGGGGTGATAACACTGAAGCTTTCTTT. Residues: CASSYPPGDRGDNTEAFF.